The clone carrying this T cell receptor (beta chain) was seen a handful of times. With 60 Vbeta and 13 Jbeta primers, the PCR was carried out. Profiling relied on immunoSEQ multiplex PCR, and the TCRdb table lists in-frame clones only, not all of them. The sample shows 100,000 to 150,000 clones, 60% to 80% of them seen only once. When sampled, the donors appeared nominally healthy, though they likely had unrecorded immune exposures. Trimming removed 11 bases from V and 0 bases from J; junction bases left unmatched: 7. Germline assignment: CDR1 ENHRY and CDR2 SYGVKD. The length of the CDR3 is 14 residues. This specimen belongs to a study of cytomegalovirus exposure and HLA in healthy donors.

V is TRBV10-3 and J is TRBJ2-3; TRBD2 agrees at 8 bases. The sequencing input was PBMCs. The TCR sequence derives from a female donor in good health and CMV-seronegative. The CDR3 nucleotides read TGTGCCGTCGGGGGGGAGCGGAGCACAGATACGCAGTATTTT. The encoded protein is CAVGGERSTDTQYF.